This TCR beta chain was identified during a study of blood T cell repertoires in COVID-19. Study at large: Whether acute or convalescent, the COVID-19 samples came from the United States, Italy and Spain. PBMCs, B-cell-depleted T cells, or T cells were the source of the cDNA or gDNA that made up the material.

The authors' processing: Reference gene primer amplification gave estimated nucleated cell counts. This table comes from immunoSEQ multiplex PCR, and its TCRdb copy is limited to in-frame clones, with some not included. V, J and clone size are taken as reported in that table, and D and trimming were inferred from the DNA itself. The table shows some 190,000 clones, with 80% to 90% occurring only once. The CDR3 spans 12 residues. V gave up 0 bases and J gave up 5 bases, with 4 bases separating them. The germline CDR1 and CDR2 sequences are LGHDT and YNNKEL (reference sequence). This sequence originates from a human donor in a cohort sampled during active COVID-19. Sequencing was carried out using peripheral blood. The chain employs TRBV3-1 (or the pseudogene TRBV3-2) and TRBJ2-5, with no clear D. The CDR3 DNA is TGTGCCAGCAGCCAAGATATCGAGACCCAGTACTTC. Encoded protein: CASSQDIETQYF.